Listed below are T cell receptor beta chains from one sample, sequenced in a study of T cell repertoires in cytomegalovirus infection. TCRdb re-analysed the reads in MiXCR, keeping a single row per CDR3 protein. The data hold about 920,000 distinct CDR3 sequences, with roughly 31% observed a single time. These receptors' targets are unknown. The specimen was cultured CD8+ T cells from PBMCs, collected from culture after CMV antigen stimulation. These receptors all come from a human donor in good health (CMV status not recorded). Some clones in this sample may be carry-over from other donors' samples. Each CDR3 is given with its conserved first and last residue. Each record gives: CDR3 length, clone size, V gene, J gene, D gene, CDR3 protein, CDR3 DNA. A D gene is named only where the DNA matches it firmly. Not every row has a clone size; where given, it reads once, few, many or a size class.

len: 15; abundance: -; v_gene: TRBV4-1; j_gene: TRBJ1-5; d_gene: -; CDR3aa: CASSYEDFSNQPQHF; CDR3nt: TGCGCCAGCAGCTACGAGGATTTTAGCAATCAGCCCCAGCATTTT
len: 12; abundance: few; v_gene: TRBV6-5; j_gene: TRBJ1-1; d_gene: -; CDR3aa: CASSRDGDEAFF; CDR3nt: TGTGCCAGCAGTCGGGACGGAGATGAAGCTTTCTTT
len: 22; abundance: -; v_gene: TRBV12-5; j_gene: TRBJ2-3; d_gene: TRBD1; CDR3aa: CASGFTLPGGVSPLTAEDTQYF; CDR3nt: TGTGCTAGTGGTTTCACCCTCCCAGGGGGCGTATCGCCGCTCACCGCGGAAGATACGCAGTATTTT
len: 15; abundance: -; v_gene: TRBV19; j_gene: TRBJ2-1; d_gene: TRBD2; CDR3aa: CASSIAGGYGDEQFF; CDR3nt: TGTGCCAGTAGTATCGCGGGGGGGTACGGGGATGAGCAGTTCTTC
len: 14; abundance: -; v_gene: TRBV6-5; j_gene: TRBJ1-2; d_gene: -; CDR3aa: CASSYGAAEYGYTF; CDR3nt: TGTGCCAGCAGTTACGGTGCAGCAGAATATGGCTACACCTTC
len: 15; abundance: -; v_gene: TRBV6-5; j_gene: TRBJ2-1; d_gene: -; CDR3aa: CASSYYLGGQNEQFF; CDR3nt: TGTGCCAGCAGTTACTATCTCGGGGGGCAAAATGAGCAGTTCTTC
len: 14; abundance: -; v_gene: TRBV19; j_gene: TRBJ2-1; d_gene: TRBD2; CDR3aa: CASSQTGGWDEQFF; CDR3nt: TGTGCCAGTAGTCAGACGGGGGGGTGGGATGAGCAGTTCTTC
len: 14; abundance: -; v_gene: TRBV18; j_gene: TRBJ2-3; d_gene: -; CDR3aa: CASSPPEVADTQYF; CDR3nt: TGTGCCAGCTCACCACCAGAAGTAGCAGATACGCAGTATTTT
len: 14; abundance: -; v_gene: TRBV10-3; j_gene: TRBJ1-1; d_gene: -; CDR3aa: CTISESGWDTEAFF; CDR3nt: TGTACCATCAGTGAGTCAGGGTGGGACACTGAAGCTTTCTTT
len: 16; abundance: few; v_gene: TRBV2; j_gene: TRBJ2-2; d_gene: -; CDR3aa: CASSVGGWSGAGELFF; CDR3nt: TGTGCCAGCAGTGTAGGAGGTTGGAGTGGTGCCGGGGAGCTGTTTTTT
len: 14; abundance: -; v_gene: TRBV6-2/TRBV6-3; j_gene: TRBJ1-1; d_gene: -; CDR3aa: CASRTDSLNTEAFF; CDR3nt: TGTGCCAGCCGGACGGATAGTTTGAACACTGAAGCTTTCTTT
len: 17; abundance: few; v_gene: TRBV7-8; j_gene: TRBJ2-7; d_gene: TRBD1; CDR3aa: CASSLGRLGQGTYEQYF; CDR3nt: TGTGCCAGCAGCTTAGGCCGGTTAGGACAGGGGACCTACGAGCAGTACTTC
len: 17; abundance: -; v_gene: TRBV24-1; j_gene: TRBJ2-5; d_gene: -; CDR3aa: CATSARDHSNYQETQYF; CDR3nt: TGTGCCACCAGCGCACGGGACCATTCAAACTACCAAGAGACCCAGTACTTC
len: 16; abundance: many; v_gene: TRBV27; j_gene: TRBJ2-3; d_gene: TRBD2; CDR3aa: CASSPERGGSTDTQYF; CDR3nt: TGTGCCAGCAGCCCCGAGCGGGGGGGAAGCACAGATACGCAGTATTTT
len: 14; abundance: -; v_gene: TRBV3-1; j_gene: TRBJ1-2; d_gene: -; CDR3aa: CASSQGGLNYGYTF; CDR3nt: TGTGCCAGCAGCCAAGGGGGCCTTAACTATGGCTACACCTTC
len: 15; abundance: few; v_gene: TRBV20-1; j_gene: TRBJ2-3; d_gene: -; CDR3aa: CSARSGGLGTDTQYF; CDR3nt: TGCAGTGCTAGAAGCGGAGGGCTGGGCACAGATACGCAGTATTTT
len: 17; abundance: few; v_gene: TRBV23-1; j_gene: TRBJ1-5; d_gene: -; CDR3aa: CASLSKGRGFRNQPQHF; CDR3nt: TGCGCCAGCTTATCGAAGGGCAGGGGATTTAGGAATCAGCCCCAGCATTTT
len: 16; abundance: few; v_gene: TRBV4-2; j_gene: TRBJ2-5; d_gene: -; CDR3aa: CASSSRGALGQETQYF; CDR3nt: TGTGCCAGCAGCTCGAGGGGGGCCCTGGGGCAAGAGACCCAGTACTTC
len: 15; abundance: -; v_gene: TRBV6-6; j_gene: TRBJ1-1; d_gene: -; CDR3aa: CASSYSRQLNTEAFF; CDR3nt: TGTGCCAGCAGTTACAGCAGGCAGTTGAACACTGAAGCTTTCTTT
len: 12; abundance: few; v_gene: TRBV29-1; j_gene: TRBJ1-2; d_gene: -; CDR3aa: CSVEDGGGGYTF; CDR3nt: TGCAGCGTTGAAGATGGGGGAGGTGGCTACACCTTC
len: 14; abundance: -; v_gene: TRBV2; j_gene: TRBJ2-1; d_gene: TRBD2; CDR3aa: CASSGLEYYNEQFF; CDR3nt: TGTGCCAGCAGCGGACTAGAATATTACAATGAGCAGTTCTTC
len: 15; abundance: few; v_gene: TRBV5-4; j_gene: TRBJ2-5; d_gene: TRBD1; CDR3aa: CASSLGDRGHETQYF; CDR3nt: TGTGCCAGCAGCTTGGGGGACAGGGGGCACGAGACCCAGTACTTC
len: 15; abundance: -; v_gene: TRBV20-1; j_gene: TRBJ2-1; d_gene: TRBD2; CDR3aa: CSAFPLAGGRNEQFF; CDR3nt: TGCAGTGCTTTCCCCCTAGCGGGGGGGAGGAATGAGCAGTTCTTC
len: 13; abundance: -; v_gene: TRBV20-1; j_gene: TRBJ2-1; d_gene: TRBD2; CDR3aa: CSARGGRGDEQFF; CDR3nt: TGCAGTGCTAGAGGAGGGAGGGGCGATGAGCAGTTCTTC
len: 15; abundance: few; v_gene: TRBV29-1; j_gene: TRBJ2-2; d_gene: TRBD1; CDR3aa: CSVEKGQGLTGELFF; CDR3nt: TGCAGCGTTGAAAAGGGACAGGGGCTCACCGGGGAGCTGTTTTTT
len: 15; abundance: -; v_gene: TRBV6-6; j_gene: TRBJ1-1; d_gene: -; CDR3aa: CASSYSVGGTTEAFF; CDR3nt: TGTGCCAGCAGTTACTCCGTTGGCGGGACAACTGAAGCTTTCTTT
len: 13; abundance: -; v_gene: TRBV11-2; j_gene: TRBJ1-4; d_gene: -; CDR3aa: CASSVRGDEKLFF; CDR3nt: TGTGCCAGCAGCGTCAGGGGAGATGAAAAACTGTTTTTT
len: 13; abundance: -; v_gene: TRBV6-2/TRBV6-3; j_gene: TRBJ1-1; d_gene: -; CDR3aa: CASSWGGATEAFF; CDR3nt: TGTGCCAGCAGTTGGGGGGGGGCAACTGAAGCTTTCTTT
len: 17; abundance: few; v_gene: TRBV6-5; j_gene: TRBJ2-3; d_gene: TRBD1; CDR3aa: CASSFQQGPPSTDTQYF; CDR3nt: TGTGCCAGCAGTTTCCAACAGGGGCCTCCTAGCACAGATACGCAGTATTTT
len: 16; abundance: few; v_gene: TRBV19; j_gene: TRBJ2-1; d_gene: -; CDR3aa: CASWGGGGPSYNEQFF; CDR3nt: TGTGCCAGTTGGGGAGGAGGGGGGCCCTCCTACAATGAGCAGTTCTTC
len: 12; abundance: -; v_gene: TRBV6-1; j_gene: TRBJ2-2; d_gene: -; CDR3aa: CASSMQAGELFF; CDR3nt: TGTGCCAGCAGCATGCAGGCCGGGGAGCTGTTTTTT
len: 16; abundance: -; v_gene: TRBV4-1; j_gene: TRBJ2-4; d_gene: -; CDR3aa: CASSQIFHREGNIQYF; CDR3nt: TGCGCCAGCAGCCAAATCTTTCACAGGGAAGGGAACATTCAGTACTTC
len: 13; abundance: -; v_gene: TRBV19; j_gene: TRBJ2-1; d_gene: TRBD2; CDR3aa: CTSSMGLYNEQFF; CDR3nt: TGTACCAGTAGTATGGGACTATACAATGAGCAGTTCTTC
len: 16; abundance: -; v_gene: TRBV20-1; j_gene: TRBJ1-1; d_gene: -; CDR3aa: CSARDWAGPMNTEAFF; CDR3nt: TGCAGTGCTAGAGATTGGGCGGGACCAATGAACACTGAAGCTTTCTTT
len: 17; abundance: -; v_gene: TRBV19; j_gene: TRBJ1-6; d_gene: TRBD1; CDR3aa: CASSIATTGVYNSPLHF; CDR3nt: TGTGCCAGTAGTATAGCCACGACAGGGGTTTATAATTCACCCCTCCACTTT
len: 12; abundance: -; v_gene: TRBV28; j_gene: TRBJ2-1; d_gene: -; CDR3aa: CASNLSPNEQFF; CDR3nt: TGTGCCAGCAATTTATCCCCCAATGAGCAGTTCTTC